These T cell receptor beta chains were read from a single sample in a study of identical twins. In TCRdb, the 5' RACE reads were re-called with MiXCR into one record per CDR3 protein. The sample includes some 230,000 distinct CDR3 sequences, approximately 7.1% of them seen just once. In addition, the sample was reused for a study of T cells expressing NK-cell markers.

Material: CD8+ T cells sorted from blood. These receptors came from a woman between 18 and 29 years old in good health. Both conserved end residues are part of each CDR3.

cdr3_aa: CASSPDRQVYGYTF
v_call: TRBV2
cdr3_length: 14

cdr3_aa: CSVDLGTTYEQYF
v_call: TRBV29-1
cdr3_length: 13

cdr3_aa: CASSYSLSGGSYEQYF
v_call: TRBV6-5
cdr3_length: 16

cdr3_aa: CASSSDPYNEQFF
v_call: TRBV5-1
cdr3_length: 13

cdr3_aa: CASSVGKGDEQFF
v_call: TRBV9
cdr3_length: 13

cdr3_aa: CASSLVGPRTRGIGDEQFF
v_call: TRBV11-2
cdr3_length: 19

cdr3_aa: CSVSTVNTGELFF
v_call: TRBV29-1
cdr3_length: 13

cdr3_aa: CAWSVKGEQFF
v_call: TRBV30
cdr3_length: 11

cdr3_aa: CASSLAGTSGGYRETQYF
v_call: TRBV7-8
cdr3_length: 18

cdr3_aa: CASSQAGDGETEQYF
v_call: TRBV4-3
cdr3_length: 15

cdr3_aa: CASSATSGGAVDTQYF
v_call: TRBV28
cdr3_length: 16

cdr3_aa: CASSYGLAGTDTQYF
v_call: TRBV6-5
cdr3_length: 15

cdr3_aa: CASSLGRSATDTQYF
v_call: TRBV27
cdr3_length: 15

cdr3_aa: CASSPGTSGGKETQYF
v_call: TRBV12-3/TRBV12-4
cdr3_length: 16

cdr3_aa: CASRPTGANVLTF
v_call: TRBV27
cdr3_length: 13

cdr3_aa: CASSIYNEQFF
v_call: TRBV12-3/TRBV12-4
cdr3_length: 11

cdr3_aa: CASSNTGNTEAFF
v_call: TRBV7-9
cdr3_length: 13

cdr3_aa: CASSTGGRGGYTF
v_call: TRBV27
cdr3_length: 13

cdr3_aa: CASSGGTSGETQYF
v_call: TRBV9
cdr3_length: 14

cdr3_aa: CASGGPSSYNEQFF
v_call: TRBV18
cdr3_length: 14

cdr3_aa: CASSRDQGARRNEQFF
v_call: TRBV7-9
cdr3_length: 16

cdr3_aa: CASSKDRGLMETQYF
v_call: TRBV7-8
cdr3_length: 15

cdr3_aa: CASSLGAPYNEQFF
v_call: TRBV27
cdr3_length: 14

cdr3_aa: CASSQEARGGYEQYF
v_call: TRBV4-1
cdr3_length: 15

cdr3_aa: CASTPLGGTNEKLFF
v_call: TRBV6-1
cdr3_length: 15

cdr3_aa: CASSLHEQGYTEAFF
v_call: TRBV9
cdr3_length: 15

cdr3_aa: CASSLSRADGYTF
v_call: TRBV12-3/TRBV12-4
cdr3_length: 13

cdr3_aa: CASSSPAEQYF
v_call: TRBV6-2/TRBV6-3
cdr3_length: 11

cdr3_aa: CASSLGDRGDYNEQFF
v_call: TRBV12-3/TRBV12-4
cdr3_length: 16

cdr3_aa: CASSPTGPGELFF
v_call: TRBV7-2
cdr3_length: 13

cdr3_aa: CAWGGYAESSYGYTF
v_call: TRBV30
cdr3_length: 15

cdr3_aa: CASSLMAISYEQYF
v_call: TRBV27
cdr3_length: 14

cdr3_aa: CASSQVGIYEQYF
v_call: TRBV3-1
cdr3_length: 13

cdr3_aa: CASSPSTPEAFF
v_call: TRBV7-8
cdr3_length: 12

cdr3_aa: CASSPPSAEAFF
v_call: TRBV7-9
cdr3_length: 12

cdr3_aa: CASSFPLGGGRNEQFF
v_call: TRBV11-2
cdr3_length: 16

cdr3_aa: CASSQGDSLINQPQHF
v_call: TRBV3-1
cdr3_length: 16

cdr3_aa: CASSQDRVDGYTF
v_call: TRBV4-1
cdr3_length: 13

cdr3_aa: CSARDIRLAEGPKQFF
v_call: TRBV20-1
cdr3_length: 16

cdr3_aa: CASSVGTTTDTQYF
v_call: TRBV6-1
cdr3_length: 14

cdr3_aa: CASSPTSGRAETQYF
v_call: TRBV7-9
cdr3_length: 15

cdr3_aa: CASSPPTSGIHEQYF
v_call: TRBV18
cdr3_length: 15

cdr3_aa: CASSQDLLAGGRYTQYF
v_call: TRBV4-2
cdr3_length: 17

cdr3_aa: CATRWGSGEQYF
v_call: TRBV5-4
cdr3_length: 12

cdr3_aa: CASSLGVLGNEQFF
v_call: TRBV27
cdr3_length: 14

cdr3_aa: CASSPFENWNNGELFF
v_call: TRBV7-9
cdr3_length: 16

cdr3_aa: CASSLLGAGGLETQYF
v_call: TRBV27
cdr3_length: 16

cdr3_aa: CASSSLPAGLYGYTF
v_call: TRBV27
cdr3_length: 15

cdr3_aa: CATSVGRGFQTQYF
v_call: TRBV15
cdr3_length: 14